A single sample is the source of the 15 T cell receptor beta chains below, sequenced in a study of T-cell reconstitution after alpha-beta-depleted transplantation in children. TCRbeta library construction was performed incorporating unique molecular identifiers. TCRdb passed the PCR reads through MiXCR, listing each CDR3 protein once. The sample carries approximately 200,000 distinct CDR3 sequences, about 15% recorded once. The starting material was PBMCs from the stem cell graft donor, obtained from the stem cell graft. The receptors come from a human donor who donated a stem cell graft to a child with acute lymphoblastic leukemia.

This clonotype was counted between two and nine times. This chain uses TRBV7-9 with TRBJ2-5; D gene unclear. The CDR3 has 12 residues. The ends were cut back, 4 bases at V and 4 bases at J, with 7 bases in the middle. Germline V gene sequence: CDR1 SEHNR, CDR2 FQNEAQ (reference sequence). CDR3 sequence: CASSSSRETQYF. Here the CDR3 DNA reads TGTGCCAGCAGCTCTTCTAGAGAGACCCAGTACTTC.

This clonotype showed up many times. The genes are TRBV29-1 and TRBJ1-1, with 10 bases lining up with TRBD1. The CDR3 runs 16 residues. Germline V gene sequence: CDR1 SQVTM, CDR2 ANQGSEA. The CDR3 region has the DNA TGCAGTGCCAAACTTACGGTCCGGGACAGGGGAATTGAAGCTTTCTTT. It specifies CSAKLTVRDRGIEAFF.

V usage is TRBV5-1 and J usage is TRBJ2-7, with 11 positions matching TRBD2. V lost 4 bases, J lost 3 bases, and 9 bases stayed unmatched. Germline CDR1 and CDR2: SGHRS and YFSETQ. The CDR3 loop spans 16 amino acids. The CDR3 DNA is TGCGCCAGCAGCCCCTCCGCCGGACTAGCGGGCTACGAGCAGTACTTC. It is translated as CASSPSAGLAGYEQYF.

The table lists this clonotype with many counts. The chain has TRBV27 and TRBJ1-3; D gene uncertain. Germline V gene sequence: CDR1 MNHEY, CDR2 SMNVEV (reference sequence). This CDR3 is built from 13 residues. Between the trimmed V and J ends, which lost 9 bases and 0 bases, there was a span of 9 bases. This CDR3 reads CARAPCSGNTIYF. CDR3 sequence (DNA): TGTGCCAGAGCCCCTTGCTCTGGAAACACCATATATTTT.

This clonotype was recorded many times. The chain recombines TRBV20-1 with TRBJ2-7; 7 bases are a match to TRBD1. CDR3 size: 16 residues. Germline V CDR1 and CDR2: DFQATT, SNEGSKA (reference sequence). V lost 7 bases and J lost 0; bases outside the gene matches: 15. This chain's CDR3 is CSVSKGGTDFSYEQYF. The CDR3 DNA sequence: TGCAGTGTATCTAAAGGTGGGACAGACTTCTCCTACGAGCAGTACTTC.

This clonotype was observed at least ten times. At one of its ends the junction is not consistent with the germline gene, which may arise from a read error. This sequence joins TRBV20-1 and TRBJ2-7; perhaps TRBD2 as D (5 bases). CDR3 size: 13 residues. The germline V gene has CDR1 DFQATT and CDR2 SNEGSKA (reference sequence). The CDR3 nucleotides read TGCAGTGCTCGAGAGACTACAACCTACGAGCAGTACTTC. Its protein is CSARETTTYEQYF.

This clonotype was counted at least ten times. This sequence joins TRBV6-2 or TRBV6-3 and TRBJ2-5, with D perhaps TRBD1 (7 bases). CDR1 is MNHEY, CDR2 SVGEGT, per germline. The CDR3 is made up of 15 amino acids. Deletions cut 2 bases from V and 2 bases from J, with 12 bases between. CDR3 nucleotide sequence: TGTGCCAGCAGTTACCCGACAGGGACTCAAGAGACCCAGTACTTC. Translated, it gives CASSYPTGTQETQYF.

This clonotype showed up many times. The CDR3 protein is CASSESRGRGLKKYF. As DNA, the CDR3 is TGTGCCAGCAGTGAATCCCGAGGCAGGGGACTCAAAAAGTACTTC. The chain has TRBV25-1 and TRBJ2-5, with D perhaps given as TRBD1 or TRBD2 (6 bases each). There are 15 residues in the CDR3. The germline gives CDR1 MGHDK, CDR2 SYGVNS. V was trimmed by 1 base and J by 12 bases, leaving 21 bases between them. The full variable domain, with the rest looked up from reference TRBV25-1 and TRBJ2-5, is EADIYQTPRYLVIGTGKKITLECSQTMGHDKMYWYQQDPGMELHLIHYSYGVNSTEKGDLSSESTVSRIRTEHFPLTLESARPSHTSQYLCASSESRGRGLKKYFGPGTRLLVL.

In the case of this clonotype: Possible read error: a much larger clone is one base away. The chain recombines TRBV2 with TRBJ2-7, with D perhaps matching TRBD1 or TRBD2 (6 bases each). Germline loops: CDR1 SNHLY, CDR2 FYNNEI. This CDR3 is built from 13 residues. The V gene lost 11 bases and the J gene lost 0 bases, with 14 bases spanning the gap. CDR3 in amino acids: CAPGDTNSYEQYF. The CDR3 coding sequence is TGTGCCCCGGGGGACACCAACTCCTACGAGCAGTACTTC.

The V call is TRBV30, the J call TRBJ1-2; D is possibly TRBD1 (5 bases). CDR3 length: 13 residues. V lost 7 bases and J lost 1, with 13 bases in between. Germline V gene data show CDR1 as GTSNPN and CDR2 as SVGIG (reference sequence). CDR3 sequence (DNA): TGTGCCTTCTATCGGGGGTTTAACTATGGCTACACCTTC. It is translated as CAFYRGFNYGYTF.

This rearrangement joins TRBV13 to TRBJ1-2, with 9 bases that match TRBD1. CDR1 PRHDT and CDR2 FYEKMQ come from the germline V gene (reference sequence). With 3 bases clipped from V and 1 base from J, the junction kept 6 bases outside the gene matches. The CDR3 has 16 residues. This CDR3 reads CASSFLQGAVNYGYTF. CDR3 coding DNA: TGTGCCAGCAGCTTTTTACAGGGGGCGGTTAACTATGGCTACACCTTC. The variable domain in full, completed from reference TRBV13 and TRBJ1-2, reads AAGVIQSPRHLIKEKRETATLKCYPIPRHDTVYWYQQGPGQDPQFLISFYEKMQSDKGSIPDRFSAQQFSDYHSELNMSSLELGDSALYFCASSFLQGAVNYGYTFGSGTRLTVV.

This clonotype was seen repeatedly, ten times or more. The CDR3 here is CAFRQASNTGELFF. For the CDR3, the DNA is TGTGCCTTTAGACAGGCTTCGAACACCGGGGAGCTGTTTTTT. The rearrangement uses TRBV30 and TRBJ2-2; D is possibly TRBD1 (6 bases). From germline, CDR1 is GTSNPN and CDR2 SVGIG (reference sequence). CDR3 length: 14 amino acids. Trimming pared 7 bases from V and 0 bases from J, leaving 12 bases between.

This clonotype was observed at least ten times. The CDR3 loop reads CASRDPYEQYF. Written as DNA, the CDR3 is TGTGCCAGCAGAGATCCCTACGAGCAGTACTTC. The chain uses TRBV27 and TRBJ2-7; D is unclear. This CDR3 contains 11 residues. The V and J ends lost 6 bases and 2 bases respectively, with 5 bases between them. Germline V gene lookup returns CDR1 MNHEY and CDR2 SMNVEV (reference sequence).

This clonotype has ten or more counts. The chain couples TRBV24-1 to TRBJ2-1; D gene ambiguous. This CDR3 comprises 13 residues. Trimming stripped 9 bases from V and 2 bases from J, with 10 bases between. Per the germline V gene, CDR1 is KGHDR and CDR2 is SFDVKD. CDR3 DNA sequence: TGTGCCACCCAGCCAGGAACCTACAATGAGCAGTTCTTC. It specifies CATQPGTYNEQFF.

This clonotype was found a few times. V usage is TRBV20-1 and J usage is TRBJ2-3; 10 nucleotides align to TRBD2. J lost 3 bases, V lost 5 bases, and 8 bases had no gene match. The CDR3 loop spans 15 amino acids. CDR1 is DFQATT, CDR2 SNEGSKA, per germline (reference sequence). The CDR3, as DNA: TGCAGTGCTCGGGCCAGCGGGGGGGATACAGATACGCAGTATTTT. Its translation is CSARASGGDTDTQYF.